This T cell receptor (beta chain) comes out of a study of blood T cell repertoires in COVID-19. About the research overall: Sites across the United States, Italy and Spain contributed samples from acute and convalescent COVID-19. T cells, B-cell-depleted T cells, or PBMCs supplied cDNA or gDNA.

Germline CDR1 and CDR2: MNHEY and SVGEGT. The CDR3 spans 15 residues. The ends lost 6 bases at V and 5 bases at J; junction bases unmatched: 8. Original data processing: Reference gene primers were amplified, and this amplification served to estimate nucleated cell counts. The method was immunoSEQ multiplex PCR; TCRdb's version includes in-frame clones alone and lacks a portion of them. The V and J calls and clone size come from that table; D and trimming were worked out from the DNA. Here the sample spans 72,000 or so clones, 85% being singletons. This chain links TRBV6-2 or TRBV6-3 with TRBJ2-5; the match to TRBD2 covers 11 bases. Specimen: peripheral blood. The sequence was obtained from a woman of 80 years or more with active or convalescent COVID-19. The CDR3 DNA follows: TGTGCCAGCAGCCCTAGCGGGGGGCTTTTGGAGACCCAGTACTTC. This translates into CASSPSGGLLETQYF.